These 14 T cell receptor beta chains originate from one sample sequenced in a study of T cells after yellow fever vaccination. From the 5' RACE reads, TCRdb called clonotypes with MiXCR, one entry per CDR3 protein. This table holds some 110,000 distinct CDR3 sequences, more than 5.5% found once. This sample comprised CD4+ T cells sorted from PBMCs, obtained roughly 45 days after the first yellow fever vaccination. These receptors all stem from a man between 18 and 29 years old who received the YFV17D yellow fever vaccine.

This clonotype was observed at least ten times. The chain combines TRBV7-2 with TRBJ1-4; 7 bases are shared with TRBD1. Germline CDR1 is SGHTA and CDR2 is FQGNSA. V lost 5 bases to trimming and J lost 7 bases; unmatched junction nucleotides: 16. The CDR3 runs 17 residues. The CDR3 coding sequence is TGTGCCAGCAGCCCGGCGGCGCACAGGGGTCTATTTGAAAAACTGTTTTTT. It encodes CASSPAAHRGLFEKLFF.

The rearrangement joins TRBV5-4 to TRBJ2-6; 14 nucleotides agree with TRBD2. CDR3 length equals 18 residues. The V and J ends lost 4 bases and 3 bases, in that order; junction bases with no gene match: 6. CDR1 and CDR2 (germline): SGHNT, YYREEE (reference sequence). CDR3 amino acids: CASSQTSGGDVGANVLTF. The CDR3 region has the DNA TGTGCCAGCAGCCAGACTAGCGGGGGGGATGTTGGGGCCAACGTCCTGACTTTC.

This clonotype was counted at least ten times. The chain combines TRBV20-1 with TRBJ2-2; D might be TRBD1 (5 bases). This CDR3 spans 16 amino acids. V gave up 0 bases and J gave up 7 bases, with 18 bases separating them. The germline CDR1 and CDR2 sequences are DFQATT and SNEGSKA (reference sequence). The CDR3 loop is CSARDHLAGLGGELFF. The CDR3 DNA is TGCAGTGCTAGAGATCACTTGGCAGGGCTCGGCGGGGAGCTGTTTTTT.

This clonotype was seen at least ten times. J is TRBJ1-1 and V is TRBV20-1, with TRBD1 matching over 7 bases. CDR3 length: 14 amino acids. The ends lost 1 base at V and 3 bases at J; junction bases unmatched: 5. The germline V gene has CDR1 DFQATT and CDR2 SNEGSKA (reference sequence). CDR3 in amino acids: CSARGAGGYTEAFF. CDR3 DNA sequence: TGCAGTGCTAGAGGTGCAGGGGGGTACACTGAAGCTTTCTTT.

The gene calls are TRBV5-1 and TRBJ2-7; D is undetermined. The V gene lost 4 bases and the J gene lost 0 bases, with 11 bases spanning the gap. Germline CDR1 and CDR2: SGHRS and YFSETQ. The CDR3 extends over 14 amino acids. The CDR3 is CASSLEPNSYEQYF. The CDR3 DNA follows: TGCGCCAGCAGCCTAGAGCCGAACTCCTACGAGCAGTACTTC.

This clonotype has ten or more counts. The CDR3 nucleotides are TGCGCCAGCACCGGGGGGGCCAGCTACGAGCAGTACTTC. Amino acid sequence: CASTGGASYEQYF. The chain employs TRBV10-2 and TRBJ2-7, with 8 nucleotides matching TRBD2. CDR1 is WSHSY, CDR2 SAAADI, per germline. The trim removed 7 bases at V and 3 bases at J, leaving 5 bases unmatched. The CDR3 loop spans 13 amino acids.

This clonotype has a handful of counts. V and J are TRBV7-7 and TRBJ2-1, with 8 bases aligning to TRBD1. The CDR3 has 15 residues. V lost 5 bases to trimming and J lost 2 bases; unmatched junction nucleotides: 5. Germline V gene lookup returns CDR1 SSHAT and CDR2 FNYEAQ (reference sequence). CDR3: CASSPQTGAYNEQFF. The DNA of the CDR3 is TGTGCCAGCAGCCCGCAGACAGGGGCCTACAATGAGCAGTTCTTC.

This chain links TRBV6-2 or TRBV6-3 with TRBJ1-5, with a weak D call TRBD1 (6 bases). CDR1 and CDR2 (germline): MNHEY, SVGEGT. V was trimmed by 5 bases and J by 2 bases, leaving 19 bases between them. The CDR3 loop spans 17 amino acids. This CDR3 is CASSGGAVPLGNQPQHF. For the CDR3, the DNA is TGTGCCAGCAGTGGGGGGGCCGTCCCGCTTGGCAATCAGCCCCAGCATTTT.

This clonotype appeared many times. CDR3 in amino acids: CASSLTDRAAGYTF. The CDR3 bases are TGTGCCAGCAGCTTAACCGACAGGGCTGCGGGCTACACCTTC. V gene TRBV5-6 combines with J gene TRBJ1-2, with 7 bases fitting TRBD1. The trim removed 2 bases at V and 8 bases at J, leaving 9 bases unmatched. The CDR3 contains 14 residues. Germline CDR1 SGHDT, CDR2 YYEEEE.

The V call is TRBV5-1, the J call TRBJ2-1; 8 bases align to TRBD2. Germline values: CDR1 SGHRS, CDR2 YFSETQ. CDR3 length equals 15 residues. Trimming took 3 bases from V and 3 from J; bases not matched to a gene: 5. DNA for the CDR3: TGCGCCAGCAGCTGGGGTAGCGGGGACTACAATGAGCAGTTCTTC. Its protein product is CASSWGSGDYNEQFF.

At least ten counts were recorded for this clonotype. This chain uses TRBV6-1 with TRBJ2-5, with 11 nucleotides matching TRBD2. This CDR3 spans 15 amino acids. V lost 3 bases, J lost 4 bases, and 4 bases stayed unmatched. Germline V gene data show CDR1 as MNHNS and CDR2 as SASEGT. The CDR3 reads CASSETSGVRETQYF. CDR3 DNA: TGTGCCAGCAGTGAGACTAGCGGGGTTCGAGAGACCCAGTACTTC.

This clonotype appeared many times. The V call is TRBV12-3 or TRBV12-4, the J call TRBJ2-3; D gene uncertain. V lost 10 bases and J lost 1, with 12 bases in between. This CDR3 region has 13 residues. In DNA, the CDR3 is TGTGCCACCTGTCCCACCCGCACAGATACGCAGTATTTT. Amino acids: CATCPTRTDTQYF.

Many counts were recorded for this clonotype. This chain connects TRBV6-6 to TRBJ2-3; no clear D. The germline V and J ends were trimmed by 8 bases and 3 bases, with 6 bases remaining between them. The germline CDR1 and CDR2 sequences are MNHNY and SVGAGI (reference sequence). There are 11 residues in the CDR3. Here the CDR3 DNA reads TGTGCCAGCGCCAATACAGATACGCAGTATTTT. Translating gives CASANTDTQYF.

This clonotype was counted at least ten times. The chain joins TRBV20-1 to TRBJ2-5; 14 nucleotides match TRBD2. After removal of 6 bases from V and 2 bases from J, the junction contained 11 bases not matched to a gene. The CDR3 has 17 residues. Germline CDR1 is DFQATT and CDR2 is SNEGSKA (reference sequence). CDR3 coding DNA: TGCAGTGCCCCGCGGGGGACTAGCGGGGGTGAACAAGAGACCCAGTACTTC. It yields the protein CSAPRGTSGGEQETQYF.